A selection of T cell receptor beta chains follows, all from one sample in a study of molecular identifiers for immune sequencing clone quantification. TCRdb reprocessed the PCR reads via MiXCR and lists one record per CDR3 protein. The profile shows some 65,000 distinct CDR3 sequences, approximately 18% of them singletons. The specimen was naive CD8+ T cells from blood, with Jurkat cell RNA spiked in. These receptors were collected from a human donor in good health. Some libraries in this study had Jurkat cell RNA spiked in. Both conserved end residues are part of each CDR3. A D gene is named only where the DNA matches it firmly. Size is stated for part of the rows, as once, few or many counts, or as a class when the clone is expanded.

V gene	D gene	clone size	J gene	CDR3 protein	CDR3 DNA
TRBV7-8	TRBD1	few	TRBJ2-7	CASSFWTGGIYEQYF	TGTGCCAGCAGCTTTTGGACAGGGGGCATATACGAGCAGTACTTC
TRBV7-9	NA	many	TRBJ2-5	CASSLWGDGETQYF	TGTGCCAGCAGCTTATGGGGCGACGGGGAGACCCAGTACTTC
TRBV30	NA	many	TRBJ2-7	CAWGDRPEQYF	TGTGCCTGGGGGGACCGGCCCGAGCAGTACTTC
TRBV11-1	NA	many	TRBJ2-1	CASSSWATSSYNEQFF	TGTGCCAGCAGCTCTTGGGCGACCAGCTCCTACAATGAGCAGTTCTTC
TRBV20-1	NA	many	TRBJ1-1	CSARLGLSNTEAFF	TGCAGTGCTAGATTGGGACTGAGTAACACTGAAGCTTTCTTT
TRBV19	NA	many	TRBJ2-1	CASSIARGNEQFF	TGTGCCAGTAGTATCGCTAGAGGGAATGAGCAGTTCTTC
TRBV19	NA	NA	TRBJ2-7	CASSFLLGQACEQYF	TGTGCCAGTAGTTTCTTATTGGGACAAGCCTGCGAGCAGTACTTC
TRBV24-1	NA	many	TRBJ1-2	CATQGRIDYGYTF	TGTGCCACCCAGGGGCGGATTGACTATGGCTACACCTTC
TRBV9	NA	few	TRBJ2-1	CASSTGLNNEQFF	TGTGCCAGCAGTACAGGTTTAAACAATGAGCAGTTCTTC
TRBV20-1	TRBD2	many	TRBJ2-2	CSARGVAGVPDTGELFF	TGCAGTGCTAGAGGCGTAGCGGGAGTCCCTGACACCGGGGAGCTGTTTTTT
TRBV13	NA	many	TRBJ2-1	CASSEAAGPGGNEPFF	TGTGCCAGCAGCGAGGCCGCGGGGCCCGGTGGCAATGAGCCGTTCTTC
TRBV5-6	NA	many	TRBJ2-3	CASSLGWDTQYF	TGTGCCAGCAGCTTGGGTTGGGATACGCAGTATTTT
TRBV7-8	TRBD2	few	TRBJ2-7	CASSKGLADSQLAYEQYF	TGTGCCAGCAGCAAGGGACTAGCGGATAGTCAGCTTGCCTACGAGCAGTACTTC
TRBV28	NA	many	TRBJ1-6	CASSLRQGHSYNSPLHF	TGTGCCAGCAGTTTACGGCAGGGCCATAGCTATAATTCACCCCTCCACTTT
TRBV28	TRBD2	many	TRBJ2-3	CASAGVTQYF	TGTGCCAGCGCGGGGGTCACGCAGTATTTT
TRBV9	NA	few	TRBJ2-1	CASSPDLYSYNEQFF	TGTGCCAGCAGCCCTGACCTTTACTCCTACAATGAGCAGTTCTTC
TRBV20-1	NA	NA	TRBJ2-4	CSAPPGSLAKNIQSF	TGCAGTGCCCCCCCCGGGAGCCTAGCCAAAAACATTCAGTCCTTC
TRBV27	NA	many	TRBJ2-7	CASSLSAPRYYEQYF	TGTGCCAGCAGTTTATCGGCCCCCCGCTACTACGAGCAGTACTTC
TRBV6-6	NA	NA	TRBJ2-3	CASSYSEDTQYF	TGTGCCAGCAGTTACTCGGAGGATACGCAGTATTTT
TRBV7-6	NA	many	TRBJ1-1	CASSFRVFDTEAFF	TGTGCCAGCAGCTTCAGGGTTTTTGACACTGAAGCTTTCTTT
TRBV5-6	TRBD2	many	TRBJ2-1	CASSLRRDTQTSGISSYNEQFF	TGTGCCAGCAGCCTCCGGCGGGACACCCAGACTAGCGGGATCAGCTCCTACAATGAGCAGTTCTTC
TRBV6-1	NA	many	TRBJ2-5	CAGSEGRPKYF	TGTGCCGGATCCGAGGGCAGGCCCAAGTACTTC
TRBV19	NA	few	TRBJ2-7	CASQQNPLYEQYF	TGTGCCAGTCAACAGAATCCCCTCTACGAGCAGTACTTC
TRBV13	TRBD1	many	TRBJ2-2	CASSFRDRANTGELFF	TGTGCCAGCAGCTTCCGGGACAGGGCGAACACCGGGGAGCTGTTTTTT
TRBV29-1	NA	NA	TRBJ1-3	CSVEDLGLGGNTIYF	TGCAGCGTTGAAGATTTAGGGCTCGGGGGAAACACCATATATTTT
TRBV27	TRBD2	few	TRBJ2-3	CASRLAGGKDTQYF	TGTGCCAGCCGACTAGCGGGAGGAAAGGATACGCAGTATTTT
TRBV15	TRBD1	NA	TRBJ2-7	CATSQGQPYEQYF	TGTGCCACCTCCCAGGGACAGCCCTACGAGCAGTACTTC
TRBV4-3	TRBD2	medium-sized	TRBJ2-3	CASSQDAGGLDTQYF	TGCGCCAGCAGCCAAGATGCGGGGGGGCTCGATACGCAGTATTTT
TRBV13	TRBD1	many	TRBJ1-2	CASSLAGRGSGYTF	TGTGCCAGCAGCTTAGCAGGCAGGGGGTCGGGCTACACCTTC
TRBV12-3/TRBV12-4	NA	NA	TRBJ1-5	CASSPTGAGHQHF	TGTGCCAGCAGTCCAACGGGTGCAGGGCACCAGCATTTT
TRBV21-1	NA	few	TRBJ2-2	CASSGPGDRGNTGELFF	TGTGCCAGCAGCGGACCTGGGGACAGGGGGAACACCGGGGAGCTGTTTTTT
TRBV7-6	NA	many	TRBJ2-3	CASSLGGQARNTDTQYF	TGTGCCAGCAGCTTAGGGGGCCAGGCTAGAAACACAGATACGCAGTATTTT
TRBV5-1	TRBD2	many	TRBJ2-5	CASSLSASGSQGETQYF	TGCGCCAGCAGCTTGTCGGCTAGCGGGAGTCAGGGAGAGACCCAGTACTTC
TRBV19	NA	many	TRBJ1-5	CASTPYTTGLHQPQHF	TGTGCCAGTACCCCCTACACAACAGGGTTACATCAGCCCCAGCATTTT
TRBV4-1	TRBD2	NA	TRBJ2-2	CASSSGTSGRGIGELFF	TGCGCCAGCAGCTCCGGGACTAGCGGGAGGGGCATCGGGGAGCTGTTTTTT
TRBV27	NA	many	TRBJ1-4	CASSLTGSDEKLFF	TGTGCCAGCAGTTTAACAGGGTCGGATGAAAAACTGTTTTTT
TRBV7-3	NA	many	TRBJ2-3	CASSTNGADTQYF	TGTGCCAGCAGCACAAACGGAGCAGATACGCAGTATTTT
TRBV14	NA	many	TRBJ1-2	CASSQGPNYGYTF	TGTGCCAGCAGCCAAGGGCCAAACTATGGCTACACCTTC
TRBV3-1	NA	many	TRBJ2-2	CASSLKAGTGELFF	TGTGCCAGCAGCCTTAAAGCTGGGACCGGGGAGCTGTTTTTT
TRBV7-9	NA	medium-sized	TRBJ2-6	CASSSPGTGGGSGANVLTF	TGTGCCAGCAGCTCGCCGGGAACCGGAGGGGGGTCTGGGGCCAACGTCCTGACTTTC
TRBV7-9	NA	NA	TRBJ2-7	CASSPPRRIYEQYF	TGTGCCAGCAGCCCCCCAAGGAGGATCTACGAGCAGTACTTC
TRBV12-3/TRBV12-4	TRBD2	NA	TRBJ2-4	CASSLAGGPGDIQYF	TGTGCCAGCAGTTTAGCGGGAGGGCCCGGGGACATTCAGTACTTC